This TCR beta chain was retrieved from a study of cytomegalovirus exposure and HLA in healthy donors. As for the study in general: When 350 to 500 donors were genotyped, approximately 80% of them were found to fall in the Caucasian-associated ancestry cluster.

This clone appeared once. Its antigen is unknown. Broader study findings: When analyzed later, a missense DCLRE1C variant was found to be linked to TCR beta V- and J-gene trimming.

Germline CDR1 is MNHNS and CDR2 is SASEGT. The trim removed 4 bases at V and 0 bases at J, leaving 2 bases unmatched. The CDR3 is 16 amino acids. In the PCR, 60 Vbeta and 13 Jbeta primers were used. Original methodology: Later, some 79 million unique TCR beta chains were counted in an analysis, and roughly 10 million of them were shared. The assay was immunoSEQ multiplex PCR, and TCRdb's table has in-frame clones only and misses some. V and J calls and clone size are as listed in that table; D and trimming were resolved from the DNA. This sample has around 110,000 clones, with around 62% found just once.

The sample taken for sequencing was PBMCs. This sequence originates from a woman in her thirties or forties in good health and CMV-seropositive. This chain links TRBV6-1 with TRBJ2-6, with TRBD1 matching 8 bases. In DNA, the CDR3 is TGTGCCAGCAGTGCAGGGACAGGCTCTGGGGCCAACGTCCTGACTTTC. Its protein product is CASSAGTGSGANVLTF.